The 24 T cell receptor beta chains below all came from one sample that was sequenced in a study of identical twins. TCRdb analysed the 5' RACE reads with MiXCR anew, one entry per CDR3 protein. The repertoire holds hundreds of thousands of distinct CDR3 sequences, roughly 7.2% seen once, with 1.5% to 2% in the top ten. The same data also went into a second study, on yellow fever vaccine responses in identical twins.

Sequencing was carried out using PBMCs. The receptors were sampled from a woman aged 18-29 years in good health.

This clonotype was counted many times. The genes are TRBV12-3 or TRBV12-4 and TRBJ2-3; D is ambiguous. The CDR3 runs 12 residues. V lost 2 bases, J lost 4 bases, and 4 bases lay in between. The CDR3 reads CASSLPPDTQYF. DNA of the CDR3: TGTGCCAGCAGTTTACCCCCAGATACGCAGTATTTT.

This clonotype was detected only a few times. V usage is TRBV6-1 and J usage is TRBJ2-5, with TRBD1 identical over 7 bases. Trimming at V came to 7 bases and at J to 5 bases, leaving 16 bases not matched to a gene. This CDR3 has 16 residues. Germline values: CDR1 MNHNS, CDR2 SASEGT. The CDR3 DNA follows: TGTGCCAGCACCGCGACAGGGTTGGACCTTGGGGAGACCCAGTACTTC. Protein: CASTATGLDLGETQYF.

This clonotype was counted only a few times. The chain uses TRBV25-1 and TRBJ2-1; D unresolved. Germline lookup yields CDR1 MGHDK and CDR2 SYGVNS. Deletions cut 7 bases from V and 10 bases from J, with 17 bases between. The CDR3 is made up of 13 amino acids. The CDR3 loop reads CASTRATLLEQFF. The CDR3 bases are TGTGCCAGCACCCGGGCCACCCTTTTGGAGCAGTTCTTC.

This clonotype came up many times. V and J are TRBV7-9 and TRBJ2-7, with D possibly being TRBD1 or TRBD2 (5 bases each). V shed 1 base and J shed 6 bases, with 10 bases lying between them. CDR1 and CDR2 from the germline V gene are SEHNR and FQNEAQ (reference sequence). The CDR3 is 13 residues long. This CDR3 is CASSLDGDREQYV. The CDR3, as DNA: TGTGCCAGCAGCTTAGATGGGGACCGCGAGCAGTACGTC.

The chain carries TRBV11-2 and TRBJ1-2, with D perhaps matching TRBD1 (6 bases). V was trimmed by 0 bases and J by 0 bases, leaving 20 bases between them. The length of the CDR3 is 19 residues. Germline lookup yields CDR1 SGHAT and CDR2 FQNNGV. This CDR3 is CASSLDGGEQGSANYGYTF. DNA of the CDR3: TGTGCCAGCAGCTTAGATGGTGGGGAACAGGGATCAGCTAACTATGGCTACACCTTC.

This clonotype was detected only a few times. The chain joins TRBV6-2 or TRBV6-3 to TRBJ2-3, with 10 bases lining up with TRBD2. The length of the CDR3 is 17 residues. Trimming removed 7 bases from V and 3 bases from J; junction bases left unmatched: 13. Germline CDR1 is MNHEY and CDR2 is SVGEGT. CDR3 bases: TGTGCCAGCAACCTCAGGTGGGCTAGCGGGGGAACAGATACGCAGTATTTT. Its protein is CASNLRWASGGTDTQYF.

This chain connects TRBV15 to TRBJ2-1; TRBD2 matches 10 bases. Losses at the gene ends were 0 bases for V and 7 bases for J; bases not matched to a gene: 6. Germline V gene lookup returns CDR1 LNHNV and CDR2 YYDKDF (reference sequence). CDR3 length: 16 residues. CDR3 in amino acids: CATSRDILAGDNEQFF. CDR3 in DNA: TGTGCCACCAGCAGAGATATCCTAGCGGGAGATAATGAGCAGTTCTTC.

This clonotype turned up a few times. V is TRBV6-2 or TRBV6-3 and J is TRBJ1-5; D might be TRBD1 (6 bases). The V gene's germline CDR1 is MNHEY and CDR2 SVGEGT. The CDR3 totals 14 residues. V was cut by 0 bases and J by 6 bases, with 9 bases left in between. The DNA for the CDR3 is TGTGCCAGCAGTTACTCGGCAGGGGCTCAGCCCCAGCATTTT. Protein sequence: CASSYSAGAQPQHF.

This clonotype was observed many times. This chain connects TRBV4-1 to TRBJ2-1; no reliable D call. Germline V gene sequence: CDR1 MGHRA, CDR2 YSYEKL. The V and J ends lost 1 base and 6 bases respectively, with 10 bases between them. The CDR3 has 14 amino acids. The CDR3 here is CASSQVLITNEQFF. In DNA, the CDR3 is TGCGCCAGCAGCCAAGTTCTAATAACCAATGAGCAGTTCTTC.

This clonotype was seen more than once but under ten times. V is TRBV7-9 and J is TRBJ1-5, with 8 bases matching TRBD1. J was trimmed by 6 bases and V by 5 bases; bases with no gene match: 6. The CDR3 extends over 14 amino acids. CDR1 SEHNR and CDR2 FQNEAQ come from the germline V gene (reference sequence). The chain's CDR3 is CASSLQGESQPQHF. The CDR3 bases are TGTGCCAGCAGCCTACAGGGGGAGAGTCAGCCCCAGCATTTT. Full variable domain (remainder filled in from reference TRBV7-9 and TRBJ1-5): DTGVSQNPRHKITKRGQNVTFRCDPISEHNRLYWYRQTLGQGPEFLTYFQNEAQLEKSRLLSDRFSAERPKGSFSTLEIQRTEQGDSAMYLCASSLQGESQPQHFGDGTRLSIL.

This clonotype was detected many times. The V and J genes are TRBV6-5 and TRBJ2-1; D is uncertain. The length of the CDR3 is 14 residues. Trimming took 4 bases from V and 4 from J, leaving 11 bases between them. Germline lookup yields CDR1 MNHEY and CDR2 SVGAGI. The CDR3: CASSFLSGYNEQFF. Here the CDR3 DNA reads TGTGCCAGCAGTTTTTTGTCCGGTTACAATGAGCAGTTCTTC.

This clonotype was counted a few times. The chain is built from TRBV6-1 and TRBJ1-1; D perhaps matches TRBD1 (5 bases). With 7 bases removed from V and 10 bases from J, the gap between germline ends came to 19 bases. There are 13 residues in the CDR3. The germline gives CDR1 MNHNS, CDR2 SASEGT. The CDR3 DNA follows: TGTGCCAGCACCGACTGGGGGACGGGGACAGCTTTCTTT. Protein product: CASTDWGTGTAFF.

This clonotype was detected ten times or more. V and J are TRBV12-3 or TRBV12-4 and TRBJ2-3, with 13 bases matching TRBD2. The CDR3 is 16 residues long. Germline trimming cut 5 bases from V and 2 bases from J; bases unmatched to any gene: 4. The CDR3 here is CASSVTSGGHTDTQYF. The CDR3 bases are TGTGCCAGCAGTGTGACTAGCGGGGGGCACACAGATACGCAGTATTTT.

The CDR3 spells CSARQRLAGGANTGELFF. The CDR3 DNA reads TGCAGTGCTAGACAGCGTTTAGCGGGGGGAGCGAACACCGGGGAGCTGTTTTTT. This sequence joins TRBV20-1 and TRBJ2-2, with TRBD2 identical over 10 bases. After removal of 2 bases from V and 0 bases from J, the junction contained 9 bases not matched to a gene. This CDR3 is built from 18 residues. The V gene's germline CDR1 is DFQATT and CDR2 SNEGSKA (reference sequence).

In its sample, this clonotype was seen a few times. The chain links TRBV5-1 to TRBJ2-1; weak D call: TRBD2 (6 bases). The CDR3 contains 15 residues. Looked up from germline, CDR1 is SGHRS and CDR2 is YFSETQ. V was cut by 6 bases and J by 4 bases, with 17 bases left in between. The CDR3 DNA sequence: TGCGCCAGCAAAGTTTATGCTAGCGAGTACAATGAGCAGTTCTTC. As protein: CASKVYASEYNEQFF.

The V and J genes are TRBV27 and TRBJ2-7, with D possibly TRBD1 on 5 matching bases. Germline CDR1 MNHEY, CDR2 SMNVEV (reference sequence). Trimming left V 5 bases short and J 3 bases short, with 11 bases between. The CDR3 sequence is 13 residues long. Here the CDR3 reads CASSRTPNYEQYF. CDR3 sequence (DNA): TGTGCCAGCAGTAGGACACCAAACTACGAGCAGTACTTC.

The V gene is TRBV24-1, the J gene TRBJ2-1; D ambiguous. V was trimmed by 4 bases and J by 10 bases, leaving 10 bases between them. This CDR3 has 12 amino acids. Germline V gene lookup returns CDR1 KGHDR and CDR2 SFDVKD. In nucleotides, the CDR3 is TGTGCCACCAGTGAGGTTACTGGCGAGCAGTTCTTC. Translation: CATSEVTGEQFF.

This clonotype was recorded many times. V is TRBV20-1 and J is TRBJ2-7, with unresolved D. CDR3 size: 13 residues. Trimming stripped 1 base from V and 0 bases from J, with 7 bases between. Germline CDR1 reads DFQATT; CDR2 reads SNEGSKA (reference sequence). The CDR3, as DNA: TGCAGTGCTAGAGCCCATGTCTCCTACGAGCAGTACGTC. It codes for CSARAHVSYEQYV.

This sequence joins TRBV29-1 and TRBJ1-2; TRBD1 aligns across 9 bases. V dropped 3 bases and J dropped 7; count of bases not matched to a gene: 6. The germline gives CDR1 SQVTM, CDR2 ANQGSEA. The CDR3 runs 13 residues. CDR3 sequence: CSVDKQGARGYTF. The CDR3 coding sequence is TGCAGCGTTGATAAACAGGGGGCGCGTGGCTACACCTTC.

The V gene is TRBV12-3 or TRBV12-4, the J gene TRBJ2-3, with TRBD2 matching 7 bases. The CDR3 sequence is 17 residues long. The V gene end was trimmed by 1 base and the J gene end by 2 bases; junction bases not matched to a gene: 9. The CDR3 DNA is TGTGCCAGCAGTTTAGGGTTTACTAGCGAATACACAGATACGCAGTATTTT. This translates into CASSLGFTSEYTDTQYF.

This clonotype occurred a few times. The J gene is TRBJ2-7, the V gene TRBV7-2; 12 bases are shared with TRBD2. This CDR3 contains 15 residues. Per germline, CDR1 SGHTA and CDR2 FQGNSA. Germline trimming cut 1 base from V and 3 bases from J; bases unmatched to any gene: 1. The CDR3 coding sequence is TGTGCCAGCAGCTTAGGGGGACTAGCGGGCTACGAGCAGTACTTC. As protein: CASSLGGLAGYEQYF.

Only a few counts were recorded for this clonotype. The chain couples TRBV5-1 to TRBJ2-3; the D call may be TRBD1 or TRBD2 (5 bases each). V dropped 4 bases and J dropped 6 bases, with 18 bases sitting between them. Germline V gene data show CDR1 as SGHRS and CDR2 as YFSETQ. The CDR3 runs 15 residues. CDR3 in DNA: TGCGCCAGCAGCAAAACCGGGACGGCGCCGGATACGCAGTATTTT. Protein sequence: CASSKTGTAPDTQYF.

This clonotype was found many times. CDR3 protein: CASSDPQAPPSYNEQFF. The CDR3, as DNA: TGTGCCAGCAGCGACCCCCAGGCCCCACCTTCCTACAATGAGCAGTTCTTC. This chain links TRBV12-3 or TRBV12-4 with TRBJ2-1; D is unresolved. The CDR3 spans 17 residues. Trimming left V 6 bases short and J 1 base short, with 19 bases between.

The CDR3, as DNA: TGTGCCAGCAGTTACTCGCCAAGGGCTGGGGACACTGAAGCTTTCTTT. This gives the protein CASSYSPRAGDTEAFF. The chain couples TRBV6-5 to TRBJ1-1; D gene uncertain. Germline V gene sequence: CDR1 MNHEY, CDR2 SVGAGI. The CDR3 covers 16 residues. V was shortened by 0 bases and J by 3 bases, with 14 bases between the two germline ends.